These 20 T cell receptor beta chains originate from one sample sequenced in a study of blood T cell repertoires in COVID-19. Clones were sequenced by immunoSEQ multiplex PCR, and TCRdb holds only the in-frame ones, with some missing. In the table there are tens of thousands of clones, roughly 88% of which are singletons. Sequencing was carried out using peripheral blood. These receptors all stem from an elderly woman with COVID-19, enrolled during active disease.

This chain joins TRBV3-1 (or the pseudogene TRBV3-2) and TRBJ2-7; 10 positions agree with TRBD1. Germline CDR1 and CDR2: LGHDT and YNNKEL (reference sequence). The CDR3 loop spans 14 amino acids. The trim removed 5 bases at V and 5 bases at J, leaving 6 bases unmatched. The CDR3 sequence: CASSARDRGDEQYF. DNA of the CDR3: TGTGCCAGCAGCGCCCGGGACAGGGGCGACGAGCAGTACTTC.

This clone was found a few times. This chain links TRBV4-1 with TRBJ2-3; 7 nucleotides agree with TRBD1. Losses at the gene ends were 2 bases for V and 1 base for J; bases not matched to a gene: 3. The V gene's germline CDR1 is MGHRA and CDR2 YSYEKL. The CDR3 contains 15 residues. The CDR3 bases are TGCGCCAGCAGCCAATTACAGGGGCGCACAGATACGCAGTATTTT. Its translation: CASSQLQGRTDTQYF.

The genes are TRBV19 and TRBJ1-4, with 9 positions matching TRBD1. The germline V gene encodes CDR1 LNHDA and CDR2 SQIVND (reference sequence). The CDR3 contains 14 residues. The ends lost 10 bases at V and 8 bases at J; junction bases unmatched: 11. The DNA of the CDR3 is TGTGCCACGGGACAGGGCACAGGGCTGGAAAAACTGTTTTTT. Its translation: CATGQGTGLEKLFF.

The rearrangement uses TRBV3-1 (or the pseudogene TRBV3-2) and TRBJ1-2; D ambiguous. V gave up 2 bases and J gave up 1 base, with 8 bases separating them. Germline CDR1 and CDR2: LGHDT and YNNKEL (reference sequence). The CDR3 extends over 14 amino acids. The CDR3 loop is CASSQNTNNYGYTF. DNA of the CDR3: TGTGCCAGCAGCCAAAATACTAATAACTATGGCTACACCTTC.

V usage is TRBV5-6 and J usage is TRBJ2-5, with 7 bases fitting TRBD2. V shed 4 bases and J 5 bases; nucleotides not matched to a gene: 2. Germline assignment: CDR1 SGHDT and CDR2 YYEEEE. The CDR3 is made up of 12 amino acids. As DNA, the CDR3 is TGTGCCAGCAGCCCCGGGGGGGAGACCCAGTACTTC. Protein: CASSPGGETQYF.

The chain combines TRBV4-3 with TRBJ1-6; D not certain. The CDR3 extends over 15 amino acids. V was trimmed by 0 bases and J by 4 bases, leaving 7 bases between them. CDR1 is LGHNA and CDR2 is YSLEER in the germline V gene. The CDR3 loop is CASSQDTYYNSPLHF. CDR3 nucleotides: TGCGCCAGCAGCCAAGACACATATTATAATTCACCCCTCCACTTT.

The chain links TRBV19 to TRBJ2-7; D unclear. The germline V gene has CDR1 LNHDA and CDR2 SQIVND (reference sequence). This CDR3 region has 14 residues. Trimming removed 3 bases at V and 3 bases at J, with 12 bases between. DNA for the CDR3: TGTGCCAGTAGTATTGGCGGCAGTAACTACGAGCAGTACTTC. Translation: CASSIGGSNYEQYF. The full variable domain, its missing parts supplied by reference TRBV19 and TRBJ2-7, is DGGITQSPKYLFRKEGQNVTLSCEQNLNHDAMYWYRQDPGQGLRLIYYSQIVNDFQKGDIAEGYSVSREKKESFPLTVTSAQKNPTAFYLCASSIGGSNYEQYFGPGTRLTVT.

CDR3 sequence (DNA): TGCGCCAGCAGCCCCTCGGACTACCAAGAGACCCAGTACTTC. Protein: CASSPSDYQETQYF. V gene TRBV5-1 combines with J gene TRBJ2-5; D is possibly TRBD2 (5 bases). The CDR3 has 14 amino acids. Trimming left V 4 bases short and J 0 bases short, with 10 bases between. CDR1 is SGHRS and CDR2 is YFSETQ in the germline V gene.

The rearrangement uses TRBV14 and TRBJ2-6, with TRBD1 matching 8 bases. This CDR3 spans 18 amino acids. The V segment lost 3 bases and the J segment 0 bases; nucleotides outside the gene matches: 7. Germline assignment: CDR1 SGHDN and CDR2 FVKESK. Here the CDR3 reads CASSQKTGASSGANVLTF. CDR3 DNA sequence: TGTGCCAGCAGCCAGAAGACAGGGGCTAGCTCTGGGGCCAACGTCCTGACTTTC.

The genes are TRBV28 and TRBJ2-4, with 11 bases fitting TRBD1. CDR1 and CDR2 from the germline V gene are MDHEN and SYDVKM. Unmatched junction bases numbered 15, after V lost 8 bases and J lost 0 bases. The CDR3 length is 19 residues. The CDR3 loop reads CASGGTGGLPTLAKNIQYF. CDR3 nucleotides: TGTGCCAGCGGAGGGACAGGGGGACTCCCAACCTTAGCCAAAAACATTCAGTACTTC.

The CDR3 coding sequence is TGTGCCAGCAGCGTAGGGGGTCTTCCGGGGGACGAGCAGTACTTC. Encoded protein: CASSVGGLPGDEQYF. The rearrangement uses TRBV11-1 and TRBJ2-7; TRBD1 or TRBD2 may be the D gene (6 bases each). Germline loops: CDR1 SGHAT, CDR2 FQDESV (reference sequence). CDR3 length: 15 amino acids. Trimming removed 5 bases at V and 5 bases at J, with 19 bases between.

V is TRBV11-1 and J is TRBJ2-2; D unclear. CDR3 length: 14 residues. V was trimmed by 5 bases and J by 3 bases, leaving 10 bases between them. Germline V lookup: CDR1 SGHAT, CDR2 FQDESV (reference sequence). The CDR3 nucleotides read TGTGCCAGCAGCCTAAGAGGAGACACCGGGGAGCTGTTTTTT. Protein: CASSLRGDTGELFF.

The rearrangement links TRBV14 to TRBJ1-1; D is unclear. The CDR3 is made up of 13 amino acids. V lost 6 bases and J lost 3, with 11 bases in between. The V gene's germline CDR1 is SGHDN and CDR2 FVKESK. For the CDR3, the DNA is TGTGCCAGCAGACAAAGGGAGTACACTGAAGCTTTCTTT. The encoded protein is CASRQREYTEAFF.

The V call is TRBV2, the J call TRBJ2-5, with 7 bases identical to TRBD2. V shed 4 bases, J shed 5 bases, and the junction held 4 bases outside the gene matches. This CDR3 comprises 13 residues. Germline V gives CDR1 SNHLY, CDR2 FYNNEI. CDR3 in amino acids: CASSAGRGETQYF. The CDR3 DNA reads as TGTGCCAGCAGTGCGGGGAGGGGCGAGACCCAGTACTTC.

CDR3 region: CASSLVRPLEEKLFF. Here the CDR3 DNA reads TGTGCCAGCAGCTTAGTCAGGCCCCTCGAGGAAAAACTGTTTTTT. V is TRBV5-6 and J is TRBJ1-4, with D uncertain. The germline gives CDR1 SGHDT, CDR2 YYEEEE. Trimming took off 2 bases at V and 8 bases at J, with 16 bases between the two ends. The CDR3 has 15 residues.

This chain connects TRBV24-1 to TRBJ1-5; D is possibly TRBD1 (6 bases). With 3 bases removed from V and 2 bases from J, the gap between germline ends came to 16 bases. CDR3 size: 17 residues. Looked up from germline, CDR1 is KGHDR and CDR2 is SFDVKD. CDR3 in DNA: TGTGCCACCAGTGATGGGAGTGCCAGGGGAGGCAATCAGCCCCAGCATTTT. It is translated as CATSDGSARGGNQPQHF.

The CDR3, as DNA: TGTGCCAGCTCACCAATTCCAGGATACAGCTCCTACGAGCAGTACTTC. It encodes CASSPIPGYSSYEQYF. The chain is built from TRBV18 and TRBJ2-7; no firm D call. The CDR3 has 16 residues. Germline CDR1 KGHSH, CDR2 LQKENI. V was clipped by 2 bases and J by 0 bases, with 14 bases between them. Variable domain in full (rest from reference TRBV18 and TRBJ2-7): NAGVMQNPRHLVRRRGQEARLRCSPMKGHSHVYWYRQLPEEGLKFMVYLQKENIIDESGMPKERFSAEFPKEGPSILRIQQVVRGDSAAYFCASSPIPGYSSYEQYFGPGTRLTVT.

The chain carries TRBV5-6 and TRBJ2-5; D is perhaps TRBD2 (5 bases). CDR1 and CDR2 (germline): SGHDT, YYEEEE. The CDR3 totals 15 residues. Trimming shortened V by 1 base and J by 1 base, and 11 bases separated the two germline ends. The DNA for the CDR3 is TGTGCCAGCAGCTTGCGAGTCGGGGTCCAAGAGACCCAGTACTTC. Amino acids: CASSLRVGVQETQYF.

The genes are TRBV6-6 and TRBJ2-7, with D perhaps matching TRBD2 (5 bases). Germline V CDR1 and CDR2: MNHNY, SVGAGI (reference sequence). The germline V and J ends were trimmed by 0 bases and 0 bases, with 12 bases remaining between them. The CDR3 is made up of 16 amino acids. The CDR3 nucleotides are TGTGCCAGCAGTTACTCGGACTGGACCCACTCCTACGAGCAGTACTTC. Its protein is CASSYSDWTHSYEQYF.

The genes are TRBV7-9 and TRBJ1-1; TRBD1 aligns across 9 bases. The V segment lost 6 bases and the J segment 4 bases; nucleotides outside the gene matches: 3. CDR1 is SEHNR, CDR2 FQNEAQ, per germline (reference sequence). The CDR3 sequence is 13 residues long. The CDR3 region has the DNA TGTGCCAGCAGGGGACAGGGTCGCACTGAAGCTTTCTTT. Its protein product is CASRGQGRTEAFF.